Given below is one T cell receptor (beta chain) in context. This specimen belongs to a study of blood T cell repertoires in COVID-19. The repertoire was sequenced with immunoSEQ multiplex PCR; TCRdb's copy has only in-frame clones and lacks some. The sample contains 150,000 to 200,000 clones, more than 75% of which appear only once. The sequenced material came from peripheral blood. This clonotype was sampled from a man aged 35-49 years with active or convalescent COVID-19.

CDR3 in amino acids: CASSLRQGPAGTEAFF. The CDR3 bases are TGTGCCAGCAGCCTACGACAGGGCCCTGCGGGCACTGAAGCTTTCTTT. This chain links TRBV11-2 with TRBJ1-1; TRBD1 agrees at 7 bases. CDR1 is SGHAT and CDR2 is FQNNGV in the germline V gene. CDR3 size: 16 residues. V shed 5 bases and J 4 bases; nucleotides not matched to a gene: 13.